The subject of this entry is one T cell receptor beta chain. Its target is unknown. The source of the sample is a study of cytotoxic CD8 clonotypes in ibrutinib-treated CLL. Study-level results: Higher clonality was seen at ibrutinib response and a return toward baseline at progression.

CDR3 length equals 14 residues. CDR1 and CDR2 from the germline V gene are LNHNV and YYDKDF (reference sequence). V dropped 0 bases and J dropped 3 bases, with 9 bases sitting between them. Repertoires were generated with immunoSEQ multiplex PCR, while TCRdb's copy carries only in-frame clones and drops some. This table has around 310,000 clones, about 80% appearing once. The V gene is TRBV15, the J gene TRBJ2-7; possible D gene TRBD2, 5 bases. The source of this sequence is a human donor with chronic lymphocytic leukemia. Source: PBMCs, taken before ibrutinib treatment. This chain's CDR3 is CATSRDPSSYEQYF. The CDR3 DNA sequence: TGTGCCACCAGCAGAGACCCTAGCAGCTACGAGCAGTACTTC.